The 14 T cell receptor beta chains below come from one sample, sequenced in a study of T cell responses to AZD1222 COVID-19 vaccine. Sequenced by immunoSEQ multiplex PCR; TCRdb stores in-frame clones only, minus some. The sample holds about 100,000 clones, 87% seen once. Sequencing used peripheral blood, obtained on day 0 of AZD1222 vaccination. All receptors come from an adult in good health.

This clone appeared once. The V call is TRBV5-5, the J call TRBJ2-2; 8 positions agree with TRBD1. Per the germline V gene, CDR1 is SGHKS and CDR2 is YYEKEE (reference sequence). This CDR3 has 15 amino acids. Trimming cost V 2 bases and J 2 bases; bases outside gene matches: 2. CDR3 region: CASSFGQGNTGELFF. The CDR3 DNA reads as TGTGCCAGCAGCTTCGGACAGGGAAACACCGGGGAGCTGTTTTTT.

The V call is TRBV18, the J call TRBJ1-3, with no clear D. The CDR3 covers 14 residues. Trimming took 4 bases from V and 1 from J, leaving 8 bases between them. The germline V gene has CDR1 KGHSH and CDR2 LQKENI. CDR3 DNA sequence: TGTGCCAGCTCACTTCTTGAATCTGGAAACACCATATATTTT. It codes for CASSLLESGNTIYF.

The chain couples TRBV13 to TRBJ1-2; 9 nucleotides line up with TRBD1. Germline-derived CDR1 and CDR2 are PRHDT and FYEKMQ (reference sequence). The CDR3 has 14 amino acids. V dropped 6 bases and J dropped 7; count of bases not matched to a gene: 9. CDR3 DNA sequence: TGTGCCAGCAGGTATCGGGACAGGGAAGCTGGCTACACCTTC. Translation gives CASRYRDREAGYTF.

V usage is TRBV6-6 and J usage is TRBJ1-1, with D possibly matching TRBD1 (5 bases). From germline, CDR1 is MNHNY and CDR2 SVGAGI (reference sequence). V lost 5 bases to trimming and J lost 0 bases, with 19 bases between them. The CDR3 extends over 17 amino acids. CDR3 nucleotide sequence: TGTGCCAGCAGTCCCCCTGTCCGACGGGGGATGAACACTGAAGCTTTCTTT. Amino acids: CASSPPVRRGMNTEAFF.

In DNA form, the CDR3 reads TGCAGCGCGCCGGAAGCAAGGGCAGATACGCAGTATTTT. Protein: CSAPEARADTQYF. The rearrangement joins TRBV29-1 to TRBJ2-3; D is uncertain. V lost 7 bases and J lost 4, with 15 bases in between. CDR1 is SQVTM, CDR2 ANQGSEA, per germline. This CDR3 region has 13 residues.

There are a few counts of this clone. CDR3: CASSSQQGTSGYEQYF. The CDR3 nucleotides read TGCGCCAGCAGCTCCCAACAAGGGACTAGCGGATACGAGCAGTACTTC. V usage is TRBV5-1 and J usage is TRBJ2-7; 11 positions agree with TRBD2. Germline V gives CDR1 SGHRS, CDR2 YFSETQ. The CDR3 is 16 amino acids. Germline trimming cut 3 bases from V and 4 bases from J; bases unmatched to any gene: 9.

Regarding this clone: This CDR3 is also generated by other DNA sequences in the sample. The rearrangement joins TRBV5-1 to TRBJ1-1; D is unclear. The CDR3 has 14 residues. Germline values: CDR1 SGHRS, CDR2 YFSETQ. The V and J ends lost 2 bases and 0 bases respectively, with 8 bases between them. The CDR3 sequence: CASSLGPVNTEAFF. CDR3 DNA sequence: TGCGCCAGCAGCTTAGGACCGGTGAACACTGAAGCTTTCTTT.

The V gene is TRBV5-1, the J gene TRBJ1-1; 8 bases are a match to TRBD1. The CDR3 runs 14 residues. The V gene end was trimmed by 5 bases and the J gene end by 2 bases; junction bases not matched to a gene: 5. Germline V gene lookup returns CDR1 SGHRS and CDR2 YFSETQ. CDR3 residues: CASRPGQGNTEAFF. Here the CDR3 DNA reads TGCGCCAGCAGACCTGGACAGGGCAACACTGAAGCTTTCTTT.

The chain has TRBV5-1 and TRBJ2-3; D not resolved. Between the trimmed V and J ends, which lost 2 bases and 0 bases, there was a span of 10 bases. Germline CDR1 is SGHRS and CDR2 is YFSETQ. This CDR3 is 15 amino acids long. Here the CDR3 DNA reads TGCGCCAGCAGCTTCGAAGGTTTTAGCACAGATACGCAGTATTTT. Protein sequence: CASSFEGFSTDTQYF.

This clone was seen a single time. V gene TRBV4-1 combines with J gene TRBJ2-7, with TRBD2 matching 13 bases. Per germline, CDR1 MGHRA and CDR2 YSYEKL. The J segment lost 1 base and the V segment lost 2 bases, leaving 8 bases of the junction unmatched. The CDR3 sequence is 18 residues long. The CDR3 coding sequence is TGCGCCAGCAGCCAATTGACCCCGGGACTAGCGGGGTCCTACGAGCAGTACTTC. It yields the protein CASSQLTPGLAGSYEQYF.

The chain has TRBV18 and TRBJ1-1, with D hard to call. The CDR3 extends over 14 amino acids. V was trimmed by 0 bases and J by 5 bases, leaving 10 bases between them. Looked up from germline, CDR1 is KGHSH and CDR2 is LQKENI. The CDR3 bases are TGTGCCAGCTCACCACCATCGGGGAGAACTGAAGCTTTCTTT. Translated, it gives CASSPPSGRTEAFF.

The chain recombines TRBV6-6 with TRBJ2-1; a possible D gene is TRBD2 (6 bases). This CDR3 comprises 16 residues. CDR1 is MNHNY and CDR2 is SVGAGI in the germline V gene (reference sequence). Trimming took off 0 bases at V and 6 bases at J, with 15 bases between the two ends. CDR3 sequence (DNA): TGTGCCAGCAGTTACTCCCTGACTAGTCCGTCCAATGAGCAGTTCTTC. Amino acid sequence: CASSYSLTSPSNEQFF.

The DNA for the CDR3 is TGTGCCAGCAGCCGACAGGGTTTGACTAATGAAAAACTGTTTTTT. This codes for CASSRQGLTNEKLFF. V is TRBV3-1 (or the pseudogene TRBV3-2) and J is TRBJ1-4; the match to TRBD1 covers 7 bases. CDR3 size: 15 residues. Germline V gene sequence: CDR1 LGHDT, CDR2 YNNKEL (reference sequence). The ends lost 4 bases at V and 2 bases at J; junction bases unmatched: 4.

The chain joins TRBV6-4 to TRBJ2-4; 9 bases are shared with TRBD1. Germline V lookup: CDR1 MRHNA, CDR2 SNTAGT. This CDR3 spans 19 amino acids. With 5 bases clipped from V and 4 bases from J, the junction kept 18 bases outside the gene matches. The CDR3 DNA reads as TGTGCCAGCAGTCCCAATCCGCAAACCGGGACAGGGATTAAAAACATTCAGTACTTC. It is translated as CASSPNPQTGTGIKNIQYF.